A single sample is the source of the 30 T cell receptor beta chains below, sequenced in a study of T cells in Graves' hyperthyroidism and ophthalmopathy. RNA transcripts gave rise to amplified TCR beta CDR3 regions. The primer set for the first-round RT-PCR of the TCR CDR3 was HTBI. Each CDR3 protein gets one entry after TCRdb re-called the multiplex PCR reads with MiXCR. Here the sample spans about 300,000 distinct CDR3 sequences, around a fifth being singletons. Sample: blood. The source is a man between 45 and 60 years old with Graves' ophthalmopathy.

This clonotype was recorded at least ten times. The genes are TRBV5-1 and TRBJ2-7, with D possibly TRBD2 on 5 matching bases. There are 12 residues in the CDR3. Trimming stripped 4 bases from V and 3 bases from J, with 8 bases between. CDR1 is SGHRS and CDR2 is YFSETQ in the germline V gene. The CDR3 DNA reads TGCGCCAGCAGCCTGGACTTCTACGAGCAGTACTTC. It specifies CASSLDFYEQYF.

There are many counts of this clonotype. V gene TRBV10-3 combines with J gene TRBJ2-1, with D perhaps TRBD2 (5 bases). This CDR3 has 14 amino acids. Germline assignment: CDR1 ENHRY and CDR2 SYGVKD. Between the trimmed V and J ends, which lost 3 bases and 2 bases, there was a span of 8 bases. CDR3 coding DNA: TGTGCCATCAGTGACCGGACTCCCTACAATGAGCAGTTCTTC. Protein: CAISDRTPYNEQFF.

The chain is built from TRBV6-1 and TRBJ2-7; 9 bases are a match to TRBD1. The CDR3 runs 15 residues. CDR1 and CDR2 from the germline V gene are MNHNS and SASEGT. Losses at the gene ends were 6 bases for V and 6 bases for J; bases not matched to a gene: 12. In DNA, the CDR3 is TGTGCCAGCAGACCCTCTTCGGACAGGGGTTTCGAGCAGTACTTC. Translating it yields CASRPSSDRGFEQYF.

This clonotype was seen many times. The chain employs TRBV7-8 and TRBJ2-1, with D unclear. This CDR3 is 12 amino acids long. Deletions cut 2 bases from V and 5 bases from J, with 4 bases between. Germline V gives CDR1 SGHVS, CDR2 FQNEAQ. The CDR3 reads CASSLINNEQFF. In nucleotides, the CDR3 is TGTGCCAGCAGCTTAATCAACAATGAGCAGTTCTTC.

This clonotype was seen more than once but under ten times. This rearrangement joins TRBV9 to TRBJ1-1; perhaps TRBD1 as D (6 bases). Germline CDR1 SGDLS, CDR2 YYNGEE. The CDR3 covers 15 residues. The ends were cut back, 0 bases at V and 1 base at J, with 10 bases in the middle. The CDR3 loop is CASSVEGHSNTEAFF. The CDR3 bases are TGTGCCAGCAGCGTAGAGGGACACTCGAACACTGAAGCTTTCTTT.

This clonotype has at least ten counts. This chain uses TRBV5-1 with TRBJ2-7; 10 bases align to TRBD1. V shed 8 bases and J 3 bases; nucleotides not matched to a gene: 8. Germline V lookup: CDR1 SGHRS, CDR2 YFSETQ. The CDR3 covers 14 residues. The CDR3 DNA reads TGCGCCAGTCGAGGACAGGGGGTAATCTACGAGCAGTACTTC. Its translation is CASRGQGVIYEQYF.

This clonotype came up many times. The gene calls are TRBV12-3 or TRBV12-4 and TRBJ1-1; D unclear. V lost 1 base to trimming and J lost 1 base, with 10 bases between them. The length of the CDR3 is 15 residues. In DNA form, the CDR3 reads TGTGCCAGCAGTTTAGGTCCTAGGCCGAACACTGAAGCTTTCTTT. This gives the protein CASSLGPRPNTEAFF.

The table lists this clonotype with a few counts. The V gene is TRBV6-1, the J gene TRBJ2-2; 13 positions agree with TRBD2. The germline gives CDR1 MNHNS, CDR2 SASEGT. Unmatched junction bases numbered 6, after V lost 4 bases and J lost 1 base. The CDR3 has 18 residues. This CDR3 reads CASSARTSGSGNTGELFF. The CDR3 region has the DNA TGTGCCAGCAGTGCTCGGACTAGCGGGAGTGGGAACACCGGGGAGCTGTTTTTT.

V is TRBV6-2 or TRBV6-3 and J is TRBJ2-2; 12 nucleotides match TRBD1. The CDR3 contains 14 residues. Germline V gives CDR1 MNHEY, CDR2 SVGEGT. V was pared by 8 bases and J by 6 bases, with 4 bases of the junction left unmatched. The CDR3 sequence: CASLRDRGPGELFF. The CDR3 DNA sequence: TGTGCCAGCCTCCGGGACAGGGGGCCCGGGGAGCTGTTTTTT.

This clonotype was detected ten times or more. The chain combines TRBV6-5 with TRBJ1-5, with D possibly matching TRBD1 (5 bases). The germline V and J ends were trimmed by 0 bases and 4 bases, with 13 bases remaining between them. The V gene's germline CDR1 is MNHEY and CDR2 SVGAGI. This CDR3 is 16 amino acids long. This CDR3 is CASSYSRSTANQPQHF. CDR3 in DNA: TGTGCCAGCAGTTACTCGAGATCGACAGCTAATCAGCCCCAGCATTTT.

Ten or more counts support this clonotype. This chain connects TRBV7-9 to TRBJ2-7, with D possibly TRBD2 on 7 matching bases. This CDR3 is 15 amino acids long. Germline V gene lookup returns CDR1 SEHNR and CDR2 FQNEAQ (reference sequence). V was pared by 4 bases and J by 1 base, with 14 bases between. The CDR3 region is CASSSGGIISYEQYF. The CDR3, as DNA: TGTGCCAGCAGCTCGGGGGGCATTATATCCTACGAGCAGTACTTC.

This clonotype was seen only a few times. This chain uses TRBV27 with TRBJ1-1, with D uncertain. V shed 4 bases and J shed 2 bases, with 8 bases lying between them. The CDR3 contains 13 residues. In germline, CDR1 is MNHEY, CDR2 SMNVEV (reference sequence). CDR3 protein: CASSSTDNTEAFF. The CDR3 nucleotides are TGTGCCAGCAGTTCTACAGACAACACTGAAGCTTTCTTT.

This clonotype was found many times. CDR3 nucleotide sequence: TGTGCCAGCAGCAGCAGAAGGGCTAGTGGCTACACCTTC. As protein: CASSSRRASGYTF. J is TRBJ1-2 and V is TRBV12-3 or TRBV12-4; D unclear. V was shortened by 6 bases and J by 7 bases, with 15 bases between the two germline ends. The CDR3 is 13 residues long.

This clonotype showed up many times. This chain connects TRBV3-1 to TRBJ1-5; D uncertain. Germline CDR1 is LGHDT and CDR2 is YNNKEL (reference sequence). V lost 0 bases to trimming and J lost 3 bases, with 9 bases between them. The CDR3 sequence is 15 residues long. The CDR3 loop reads CASSQDLGTNQPQHF. CDR3 coding DNA: TGTGCCAGCAGCCAAGATCTGGGAACCAATCAGCCCCAGCATTTT.

In its sample, this clonotype was seen a few times. Its ends do not fully match the called genes, so a read error is possible. J is TRBJ2-3 and V is TRBV6-2 or TRBV6-3, with D unresolved. This CDR3 is 14 amino acids long. Per the germline V gene, CDR1 is MNHEY and CDR2 is SVGEGT. In nucleotides, the CDR3 is TGTGCCGGCAGATTATTAAGGAGCCCGGTTACGCAGTATTTT. It specifies CAGRLLRSPVTQYF.

This clonotype was observed a handful of times. This chain connects TRBV28 to TRBJ2-1, with D hard to call. The V gene's germline CDR1 is MDHEN and CDR2 SYDVKM. Between the trimmed V and J ends, which lost 5 bases and 12 bases, there was a span of 17 bases. The CDR3 extends over 13 amino acids. In DNA, the CDR3 is TGTGCCAGCAGTGTGGCCCGAAGATCAGGGCAGTTCTTC. Translation gives CASSVARRSGQFF.

The table lists this clonotype with many counts. The chain combines TRBV28 with TRBJ2-3; no firm D call. The V gene's germline CDR1 is MDHEN and CDR2 SYDVKM. The CDR3 length is 14 residues. The ends were cut back, 5 bases at V and 6 bases at J, with 15 bases in the middle. Written as DNA, the CDR3 is TGTGCCAGCAGTGGCACCGAGCACATGGATACGCAGTATTTT. Protein: CASSGTEHMDTQYF.

As for this clonotype: A clone one base away is much larger, so this may be a read error. The rearrangement joins TRBV12-3 or TRBV12-4 to TRBJ1-3; D is ambiguous. This CDR3 spans 14 amino acids. V gave up 8 bases and J gave up 0 bases, with 11 bases separating them. This CDR3 is CASRTVNSGNTIYF. As DNA, the CDR3 is TGTGCCAGCCGGACCGTGAACTCTGGAAACACCATATATTTT.

In this sample, this clonotype turned up many times. The gene calls are TRBV18 and TRBJ2-7; tentatively, D is TRBD1 or TRBD2 (5 bases each). V was shortened by 5 bases and J by 2 bases, with 19 bases between the two germline ends. Germline V gives CDR1 KGHSH, CDR2 LQKENI. The CDR3 covers 16 residues. DNA for the CDR3: TGTGCCAGCTCAGACACGGGACCGCCGCGGGCCTACGAGCAGTACTTC. Amino acids: CASSDTGPPRAYEQYF.

This clonotype occurred many times. The rearrangement uses TRBV20-1 and TRBJ1-2; D is unclear. The V end lost 1 base, the J end lost 6 bases, and 9 bases lay between the germline ends. This CDR3 comprises 12 residues. Germline CDR1 is DFQATT and CDR2 is SNEGSKA (reference sequence). This CDR3 is CSARVQLDGYTF. CDR3 in DNA: TGCAGTGCTAGAGTTCAATTGGATGGCTACACCTTC.

This chain uses TRBV4-1 with TRBJ2-1, with no clear D. The CDR3 runs to 16 residues. Germline V gene sequence: CDR1 MGHRA, CDR2 YSYEKL. V was shortened by 0 bases and J by 0 bases, with 9 bases between the two germline ends. CDR3 nucleotide sequence: TGCGCCAGCAGCCAAGATCCAATGAGCTCCTACAATGAGCAGTTCTTC. Protein: CASSQDPMSSYNEQFF.

This rearrangement joins TRBV20-1 to TRBJ2-1, with D possibly TRBD2 on 7 matching bases. The V gene's germline CDR1 is DFQATT and CDR2 SNEGSKA (reference sequence). The CDR3 is 14 residues long. With 1 base removed from V and 12 bases from J, the gap between germline ends came to 19 bases. Written as DNA, the CDR3 is TGCAGTGCTAGAGTCGAGAGCAAAGGGGGGGCGCAGTTCTTC. This encodes CSARVESKGGAQFF.

This clonotype came up many times. The chain has TRBV5-1 and TRBJ2-7; D unclear. The CDR3 covers 13 residues. Germline values: CDR1 SGHRS, CDR2 YFSETQ. Trimming took off 4 bases at V and 6 bases at J, with 14 bases between the two ends. As DNA, the CDR3 is TGCGCCAGCAGCAGTCCGGTGAAGGGCGAGCAGTACTTC. This sequence encodes CASSSPVKGEQYF.

This clonotype has at least ten counts. V usage is TRBV5-1 and J usage is TRBJ2-7, with a weak D call TRBD1 (5 bases). Germline lookup yields CDR1 SGHRS and CDR2 YFSETQ. V lost 5 bases and J lost 3, with 15 bases in between. The CDR3 consists of 14 residues. CDR3 sequence: CASSRFPRGYEQYF. The DNA for the CDR3 is TGCGCCAGCAGTCGATTTCCTAGGGGCTACGAGCAGTACTTC.

This clonotype appeared a few times. The chain has TRBV24-1 and TRBJ2-1; 9 nucleotides align to TRBD1. The CDR3 is 15 residues long. J lost 5 bases, V lost 3 bases, and 4 bases had no gene match. Germline V gene data show CDR1 as KGHDR and CDR2 as SFDVKD. CDR3 protein: CATSDHRDRDNEQFF. The CDR3, as DNA: TGTGCCACCAGTGATCACCGGGACAGGGACAATGAGCAGTTCTTC.

This clonotype was seen many times. The CDR3 nucleotides are TGTGCCAGCAGCTTAGATCAAGGTGGCACTGAAGCTTTCTTT. It specifies CASSLDQGGTEAFF. The gene calls are TRBV11-2 and TRBJ1-1; D gene ambiguous. This CDR3 has 14 amino acids. The germline CDR1 and CDR2 sequences are SGHAT and FQNNGV. V lost 0 bases, J lost 4 bases, and 9 bases lay in between.

The rearrangement joins TRBV6-6 to TRBJ1-1; D is perhaps TRBD1 (6 bases). From germline, CDR1 is MNHNY and CDR2 SVGAGI (reference sequence). Trimming shortened V by 2 bases and J by 8 bases, and 15 bases separated the two germline ends. The CDR3 length is 14 residues. The CDR3 loop reads CASSYNREASEAFF. The DNA for the CDR3 is TGTGCCAGCAGTTACAACAGGGAAGCTTCCGAAGCTTTCTTT.

The chain employs TRBV10-2 and TRBJ1-1; no clear D. The CDR3 sequence is 15 residues long. The V gene's germline CDR1 is WSHSY and CDR2 SAAADI. Between the trimmed V and J ends, which lost 3 bases and 3 bases, there was a span of 14 bases. Written as DNA, the CDR3 is TGCGCCAGCAGTGAAGGTGGCGGATGGGACACTGAAGCTTTCTTT. Translating it yields CASSEGGGWDTEAFF.

Many counts were recorded for this clonotype. The rearrangement links TRBV28 to TRBJ1-5; no reliable D call. From germline, CDR1 is MDHEN and CDR2 SYDVKM. V lost 5 bases and J 3 bases, leaving 8 bases between the germline ends. The CDR3 is 13 amino acids. CDR3 amino acids: CASSPRPNQPQHF. The CDR3 nucleotides read TGTGCCAGCAGTCCTAGGCCCAATCAGCCCCAGCATTTT.

About this clonotype itself: A read error may explain this, as a much larger clone is one base away. The genes are TRBV20-1 and TRBJ2-1, with 7 positions matching TRBD2. Germline lookup yields CDR1 DFQATT and CDR2 SNEGSKA (reference sequence). After removal of 7 bases from V and 9 bases from J, the junction contained 12 bases not matched to a gene. The CDR3 has 13 amino acids. Here the CDR3 reads CSVDSWTSFEQFF. Here the CDR3 DNA reads TGCAGTGTTGATTCGTGGACTAGTTTTGAGCAGTTCTTC.